This T cell receptor beta chain was observed in a study of cytomegalovirus exposure and HLA in healthy donors. CDR1 and CDR2 from the germline V gene are SGHTA and FQGNSA. After removal of 3 bases from V and 2 bases from J, the junction contained 5 bases not matched to a gene. There are 16 residues in the CDR3. The PCR ran on 60 Vbeta and 13 Jbeta primers. Clones were read by immunoSEQ multiplex PCR, and TCRdb kept only the in-frame ones, dropping some. This sample has fewer than 150,000 clones, with 60% to 80% found just once. This clone was seen a handful of times. The antigen remains undetermined. Overall study results and limits: The Asian-associated ancestry cluster reportedly had fewer N-insertions than the approximately 700-donor mean in a later analysis. According to the study, about 180 TCR beta chains were cytomegalovirus-associated.

V usage is TRBV7-2 and J usage is TRBJ2-3; 10 bases match TRBD2. This clonotype was sampled from a male donor in good health and CMV-seronegative. Sequenced material: PBMCs. DNA of the CDR3: TGTGCCAGCAGCTTTCTTAGCGGGGGGTTCACAGATACGCAGTATTTT. Protein: CASSFLSGGFTDTQYF.